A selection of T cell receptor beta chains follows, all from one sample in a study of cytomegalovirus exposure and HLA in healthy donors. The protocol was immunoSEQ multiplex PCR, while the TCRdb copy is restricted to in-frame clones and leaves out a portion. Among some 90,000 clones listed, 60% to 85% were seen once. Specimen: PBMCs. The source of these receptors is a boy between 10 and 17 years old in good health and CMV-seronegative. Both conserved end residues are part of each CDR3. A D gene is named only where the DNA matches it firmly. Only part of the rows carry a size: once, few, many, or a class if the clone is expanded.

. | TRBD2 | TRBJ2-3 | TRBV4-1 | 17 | CASSHGPLAASTDTQYF | TGCGCCAGCAGCCATGGGCCGCTAGCGGCTAGCACAGATACGCAGTATTTT
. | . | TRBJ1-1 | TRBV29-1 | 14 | CSVGRVSRGTEAFF | TGCAGCGTTGGCAGGGTCTCTAGGGGGACTGAAGCTTTCTTT
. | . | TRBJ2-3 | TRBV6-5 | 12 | CASSYSSDTQYF | TGTGCCAGCAGTTACTCCTCTGATACGCAGTATTTT
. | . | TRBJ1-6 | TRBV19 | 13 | CASSIQGSSPLHF | TGTGCCAGTAGTATACAGGGGAGTTCACCCCTCCACTTT
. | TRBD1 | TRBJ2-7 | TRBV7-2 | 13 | CASSLEQGYEQYF | TGTGCCAGCAGCTTAGAACAGGGGTACGAGCAGTACTTC
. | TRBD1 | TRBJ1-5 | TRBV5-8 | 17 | CASSFLQGADGNQPQHF | TGTGCCAGCAGCTTTCTTCAGGGGGCTGATGGCAATCAGCCCCAGCATTTT
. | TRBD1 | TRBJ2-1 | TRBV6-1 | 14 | CASPGTGGDYEQFF | TGTGCCAGCCCCGGGACAGGGGGCGATTATGAGCAGTTCTTC
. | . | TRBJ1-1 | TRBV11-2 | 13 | CASSRLWITEAFF | TGTGCCAGCAGCCGACTATGGATTACTGAAGCTTTCTTT
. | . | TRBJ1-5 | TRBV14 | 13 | CASSQGWNQPQHF | TGTGCCAGCAGTCAGGGGTGGAATCAGCCCCAGCATTTT
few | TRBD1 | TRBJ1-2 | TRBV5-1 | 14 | CASRTGTVDYGYTF | TGCGCCAGCAGGACCGGGACAGTTGACTATGGCTACACCTTC
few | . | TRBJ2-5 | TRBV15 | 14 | CATSRERNQETQYF | TGTGCCACCAGCAGAGAGCGGAACCAAGAGACCCAGTACTTC
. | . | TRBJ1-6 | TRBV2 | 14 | CASSVERVRSPLHF | TGTGCCAGCAGTGTCGAGAGGGTACGATCACCCCTCCACTTT
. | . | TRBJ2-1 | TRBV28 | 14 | CASSQGGSYNEQFF | TGTGCCAGCAGCCAGGGAGGCTCCTACAATGAGCAGTTCTTC
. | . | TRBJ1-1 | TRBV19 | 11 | CASENYMEAFF | TGTGCCAGTGAAAATTACATGGAAGCTTTCTTT
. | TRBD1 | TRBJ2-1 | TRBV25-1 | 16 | CASSESDRGSYNEQFF | TGTGCCAGCAGTGAATCGGACAGGGGCTCCTACAATGAGCAGTTCTTC
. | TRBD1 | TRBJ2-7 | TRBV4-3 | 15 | CASSQDRTGLYEQYF | TGCGCCAGCAGCCAAGATCGGACAGGGCTCTACGAGCAGTACTTC
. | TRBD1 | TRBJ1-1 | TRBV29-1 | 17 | CSAYFGQGKSSNTEAFF | TGCAGCGCTTACTTCGGACAGGGGAAATCTTCGAACACTGAAGCTTTCTTT
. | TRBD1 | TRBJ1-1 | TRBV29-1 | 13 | CSVGTGRPPEAFF | TGCAGCGTGGGGACAGGGCGGCCGCCTGAAGCTTTCTTT
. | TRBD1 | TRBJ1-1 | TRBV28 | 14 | CASSFRQGDTEAFF | TGTGCCAGCAGTTTCCGACAGGGAGATACTGAAGCTTTCTTT
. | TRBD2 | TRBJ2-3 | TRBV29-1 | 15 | CSVPLAGGQIDTQYF | TGCAGCGTTCCCTTAGCGGGGGGGCAAATAGATACGCAGTATTTT
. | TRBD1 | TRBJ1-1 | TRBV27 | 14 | CASLSWTGATEAFF | TGTGCCAGCCTTTCCTGGACAGGGGCCACTGAAGCTTTCTTT
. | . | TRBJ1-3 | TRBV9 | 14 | CASSVGVSGNTIYF | TGTGCCAGCAGCGTAGGCGTCTCTGGAAACACCATATATTTT
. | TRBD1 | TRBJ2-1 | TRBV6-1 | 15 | CASSEDRGARNEQFF | TGTGCCAGCAGTGAAGACAGGGGGGCCCGCAATGAGCAGTTCTTC
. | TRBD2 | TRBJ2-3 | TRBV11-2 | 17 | CASSERTSGRVTDTQYF | TGTGCCAGCAGCGAGCGGACTAGCGGGAGAGTTACAGATACGCAGTATTTT
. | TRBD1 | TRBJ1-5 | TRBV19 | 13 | CASSRQGMQPQHF | TGTGCCAGTAGTAGACAGGGAATGCAGCCCCAGCATTTT
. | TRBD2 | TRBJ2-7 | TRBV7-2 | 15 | CASSLELAGAYEQYF | TGTGCCAGCAGCTTAGAGCTAGCGGGAGCCTACGAGCAGTACTTC
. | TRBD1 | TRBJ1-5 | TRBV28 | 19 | CASSLGRRKQGTSNQPQHF | TGTGCCAGCAGTTTAGGAAGAAGAAAACAGGGGACTAGCAATCAGCCCCAGCATTTT
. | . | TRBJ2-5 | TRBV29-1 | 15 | CSVARGLTSQETQYF | TGCAGCGTTGCACGGGGTCTCACGTCCCAAGAGACCCAGTACTTC
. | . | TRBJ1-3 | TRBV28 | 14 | CASSLGGTGNTIYF | TGTGCCAGCAGTTTGGGGGGAACTGGAAACACCATATATTTT
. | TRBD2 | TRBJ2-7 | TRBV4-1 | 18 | CASSPGTSGRITSYEQYF | TGCGCCAGCAGCCCCGGGACTAGCGGGAGGATTACCTCCTACGAGCAGTACTTC
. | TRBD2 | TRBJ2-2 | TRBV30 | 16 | CAWSVTSGGGTGELFF | TGTGCCTGGAGTGTAACTAGCGGGGGGGGCACCGGGGAGCTGTTTTTT
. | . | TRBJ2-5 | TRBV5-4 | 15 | CASSLGHGSQETQYF | TGTGCCAGCAGCTTGGGTCACGGTAGCCAAGAGACCCAGTACTTC
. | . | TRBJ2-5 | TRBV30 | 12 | CAWSVSGETQYF | TGTGCCTGGAGTGTATCGGGGGAGACCCAGTACTTC